This T cell receptor beta chain was captured by sequencing in a study of shared clonotypes between healthy human individuals. Genomic DNA belonging to each subset was distributed in equal measure over several immunoSEQ plates. Researchers sequenced unsorted PBMC DNA using ten immunoSEQ deep assay plates. The method was immunoSEQ multiplex PCR; TCRdb's version includes in-frame clones alone and lacks a portion of them. The table lists approximately 500,000 clones, 60% to 85% of them singletons, with 10% to 15% in the top ten. This clone was recorded only once. The antigen is not known. It was about 100 million PBMCs that unsorted samples used for genomic DNA. Study-wide results and limits: An anticipated effect of sequencing depth on clonotype sharing among donors was recognized.

V dropped 5 bases and J dropped 7 bases, with 12 bases sitting between them. The V gene's germline CDR1 is MNHEY and CDR2 SMNVEV (reference sequence). The CDR3 extends over 13 amino acids. This sequence originates from a middle-aged woman in good health. Some clones in this sample may be carry-over from other donors' samples. The V gene is TRBV27, the J gene TRBJ2-1; D uncertain. The specimen sequenced was PBMCs. CDR3 coding DNA: TGTGCCAGCAGTCTCCGCCGTGGGAATGAGCAGTTCTTC. Translating gives CASSLRRGNEQFF.